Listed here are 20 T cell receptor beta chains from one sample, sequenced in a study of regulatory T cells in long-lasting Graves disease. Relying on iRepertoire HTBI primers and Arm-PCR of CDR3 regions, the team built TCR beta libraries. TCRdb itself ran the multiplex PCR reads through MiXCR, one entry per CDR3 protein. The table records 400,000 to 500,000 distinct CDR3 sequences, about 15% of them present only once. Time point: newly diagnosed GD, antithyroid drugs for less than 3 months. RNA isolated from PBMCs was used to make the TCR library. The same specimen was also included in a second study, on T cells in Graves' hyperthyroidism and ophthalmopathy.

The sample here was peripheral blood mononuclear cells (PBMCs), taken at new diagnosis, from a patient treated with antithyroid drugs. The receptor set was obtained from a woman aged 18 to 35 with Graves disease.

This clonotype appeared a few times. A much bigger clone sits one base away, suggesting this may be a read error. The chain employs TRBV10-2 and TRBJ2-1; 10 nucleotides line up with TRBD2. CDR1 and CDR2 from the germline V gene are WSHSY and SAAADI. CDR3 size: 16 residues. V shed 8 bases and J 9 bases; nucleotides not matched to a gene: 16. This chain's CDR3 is CASGLEREGPLGEQFF. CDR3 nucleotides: TGCGCCAGCGGTTTGGAGCGGGAGGGCCCGTTGGGTGAGCAGTTCTTC.

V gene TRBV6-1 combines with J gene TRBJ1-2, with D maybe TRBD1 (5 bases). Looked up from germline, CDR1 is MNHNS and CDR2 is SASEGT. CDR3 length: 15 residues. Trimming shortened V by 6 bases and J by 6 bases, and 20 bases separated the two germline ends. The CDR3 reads CASSRMGGGVHGYTF. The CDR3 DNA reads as TGTGCCAGCAGCCGAATGGGGGGGGGTGTCCATGGCTACACCTTC.

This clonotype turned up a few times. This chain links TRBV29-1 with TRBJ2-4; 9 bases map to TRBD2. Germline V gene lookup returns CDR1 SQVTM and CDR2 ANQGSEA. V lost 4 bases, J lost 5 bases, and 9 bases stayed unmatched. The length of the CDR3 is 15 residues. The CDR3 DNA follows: TGCAGCGTTGGAGTTGCGGGAGGGGGACAAAACATTCAGTACTTC. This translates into CSVGVAGGGQNIQYF.

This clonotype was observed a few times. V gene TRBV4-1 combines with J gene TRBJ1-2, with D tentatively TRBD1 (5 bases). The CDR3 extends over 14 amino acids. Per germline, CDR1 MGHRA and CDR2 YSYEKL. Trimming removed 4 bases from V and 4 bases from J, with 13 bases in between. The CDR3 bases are TGCGCCAGCAGCCCGGGACTGATTTTCTATGGCTACACCTTC. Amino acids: CASSPGLIFYGYTF.

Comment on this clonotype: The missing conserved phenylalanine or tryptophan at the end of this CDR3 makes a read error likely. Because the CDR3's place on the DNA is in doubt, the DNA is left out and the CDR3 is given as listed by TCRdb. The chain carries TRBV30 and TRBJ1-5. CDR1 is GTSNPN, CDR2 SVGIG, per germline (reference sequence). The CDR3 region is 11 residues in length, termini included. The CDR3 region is CAWSDDQPEHL.

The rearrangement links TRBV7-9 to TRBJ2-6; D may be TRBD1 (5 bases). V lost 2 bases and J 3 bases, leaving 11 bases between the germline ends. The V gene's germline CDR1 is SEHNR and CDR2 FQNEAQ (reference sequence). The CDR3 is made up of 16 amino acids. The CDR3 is CASSLRTKFGANVLTF. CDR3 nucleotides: TGTGCCAGCAGCTTAAGGACAAAGTTTGGGGCCAACGTCCTGACTTTC.

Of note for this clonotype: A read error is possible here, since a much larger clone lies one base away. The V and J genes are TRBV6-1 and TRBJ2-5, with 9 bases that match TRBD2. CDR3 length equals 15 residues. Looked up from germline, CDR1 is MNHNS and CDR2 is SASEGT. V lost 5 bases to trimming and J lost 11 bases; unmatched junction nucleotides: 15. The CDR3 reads CASSYVAGVYNEQYF. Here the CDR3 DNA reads TGTGCCAGCAGTTACGTAGCGGGAGTGTACAATGAGCAGTACTTC.

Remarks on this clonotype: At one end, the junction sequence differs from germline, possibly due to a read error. CDR3 in amino acids: CASRSPRGHYTEQFF. The CDR3 bases are TGTGCCAGCAGATCCCCAAGGGGGCATTACACTGAGCAGTTCTTC. The V call is TRBV28, the J call TRBJ2-1; 7 bases are a match to TRBD1. The CDR3 runs 15 residues. The germline gives CDR1 MDHEN, CDR2 SYDVKM.

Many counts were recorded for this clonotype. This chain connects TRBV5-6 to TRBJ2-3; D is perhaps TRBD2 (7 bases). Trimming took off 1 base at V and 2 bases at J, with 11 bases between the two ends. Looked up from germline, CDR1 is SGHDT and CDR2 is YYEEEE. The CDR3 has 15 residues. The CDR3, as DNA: TGTGCCAGCAGCTTGAGGGGGGGTTCCACAGATACGCAGTATTTT. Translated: CASSLRGGSTDTQYF.

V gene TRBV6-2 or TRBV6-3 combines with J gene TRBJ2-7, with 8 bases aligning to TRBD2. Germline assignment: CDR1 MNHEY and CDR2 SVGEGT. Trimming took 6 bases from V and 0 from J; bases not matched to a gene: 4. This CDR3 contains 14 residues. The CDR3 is CASRVLADSYEQYF. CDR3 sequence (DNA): TGTGCCAGCAGAGTACTAGCGGACTCCTACGAGCAGTACTTC.

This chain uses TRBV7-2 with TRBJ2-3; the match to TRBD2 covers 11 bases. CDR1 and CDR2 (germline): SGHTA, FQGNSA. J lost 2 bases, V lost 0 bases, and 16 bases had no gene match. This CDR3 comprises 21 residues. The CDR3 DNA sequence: TGTGCCAGCAGCTTAGCCTCGACTTTTACTAGCGGGAGTGCTGTCACAGATACGCAGTATTTT. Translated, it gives CASSLASTFTSGSAVTDTQYF.

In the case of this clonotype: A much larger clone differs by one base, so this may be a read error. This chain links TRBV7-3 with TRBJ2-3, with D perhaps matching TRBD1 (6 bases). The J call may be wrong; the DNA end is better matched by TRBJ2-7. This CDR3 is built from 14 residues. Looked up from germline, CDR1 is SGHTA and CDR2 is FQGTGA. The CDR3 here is CASSVGTSPNEQYF. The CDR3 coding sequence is TGTGCCAGCAGCGTCGGGACATCCCCAAATGAGCAGTACTTC.

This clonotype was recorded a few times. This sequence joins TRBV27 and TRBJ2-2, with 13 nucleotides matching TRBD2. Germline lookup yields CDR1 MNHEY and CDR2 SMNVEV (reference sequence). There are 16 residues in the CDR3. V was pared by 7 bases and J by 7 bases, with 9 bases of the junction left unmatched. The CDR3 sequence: CASTKLAGGPDGELFF. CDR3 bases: TGTGCCAGCACCAAACTAGCGGGAGGGCCTGACGGGGAGCTGTTTTTT.

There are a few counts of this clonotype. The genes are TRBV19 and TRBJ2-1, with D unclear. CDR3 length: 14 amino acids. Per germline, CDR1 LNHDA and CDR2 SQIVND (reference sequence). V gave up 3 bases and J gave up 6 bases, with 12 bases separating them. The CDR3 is CASSIWQKPNEQFF. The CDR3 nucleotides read TGTGCCAGTAGTATTTGGCAGAAACCCAATGAGCAGTTCTTC.

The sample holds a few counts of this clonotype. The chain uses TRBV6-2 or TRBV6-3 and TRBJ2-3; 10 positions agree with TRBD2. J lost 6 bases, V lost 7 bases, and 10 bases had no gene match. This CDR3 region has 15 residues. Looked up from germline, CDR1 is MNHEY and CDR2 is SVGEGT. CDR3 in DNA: TGTGCCAGCACGTCCCACCAGCGGGAGGGGGATACGCAGTATTTT. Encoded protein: CASTSHQREGDTQYF.

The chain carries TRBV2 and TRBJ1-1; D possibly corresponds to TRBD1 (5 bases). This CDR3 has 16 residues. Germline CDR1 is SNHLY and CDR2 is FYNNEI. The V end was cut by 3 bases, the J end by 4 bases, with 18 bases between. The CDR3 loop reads CASSDEGQVPFTEAFF. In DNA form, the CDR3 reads TGTGCCAGCAGTGATGAGGGGCAGGTCCCTTTCACTGAAGCTTTCTTT.

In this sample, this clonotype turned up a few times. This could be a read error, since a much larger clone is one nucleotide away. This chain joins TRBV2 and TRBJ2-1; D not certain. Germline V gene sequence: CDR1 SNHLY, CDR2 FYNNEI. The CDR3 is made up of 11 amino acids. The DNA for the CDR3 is TGTGCCAGCACCCTCAACAATGAGCGGTTCTTC. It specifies CASTLNNERFF.

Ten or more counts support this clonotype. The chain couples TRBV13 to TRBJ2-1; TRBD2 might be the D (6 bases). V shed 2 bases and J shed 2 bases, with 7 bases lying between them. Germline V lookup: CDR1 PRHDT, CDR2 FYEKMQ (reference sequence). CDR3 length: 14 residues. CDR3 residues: CASSLIAAYNEQFF. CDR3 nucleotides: TGTGCCAGCAGCTTAATAGCGGCCTACAATGAGCAGTTCTTC.

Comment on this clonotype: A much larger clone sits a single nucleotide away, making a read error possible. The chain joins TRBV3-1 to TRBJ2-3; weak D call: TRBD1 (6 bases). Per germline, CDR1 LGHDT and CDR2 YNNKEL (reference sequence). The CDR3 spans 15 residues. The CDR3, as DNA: TGTGCCAGCAGGGGTAGGCGGTGGGACACAGATGCGCAGTATTTT. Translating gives CASRGRRWDTDAQYF.

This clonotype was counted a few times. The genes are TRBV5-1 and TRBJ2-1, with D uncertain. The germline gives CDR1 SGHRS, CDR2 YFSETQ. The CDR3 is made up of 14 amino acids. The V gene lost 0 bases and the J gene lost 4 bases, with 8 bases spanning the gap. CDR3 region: CASSLEATYNEQFF. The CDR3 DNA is TGCGCCAGCAGCTTGGAAGCGACATACAATGAGCAGTTCTTC.